This is a list of T cell receptor beta chains from one sample in a study of cytomegalovirus exposure and HLA in healthy donors. The protocol was immunoSEQ multiplex PCR, while the TCRdb copy is restricted to in-frame clones and leaves out a portion. The sample has some 30,000 clones; less than 55% are singletons. The sample taken for sequencing was PBMCs. These receptors originate from a woman aged 50 to 60 in good health and CMV-seronegative. Both conserved end residues are part of each CDR3. Fields, in order: D gene, clone size, J gene, V gene, CDR3 DNA, CDR3 protein. A D gene is named only where the DNA matches it firmly. Size tells how often a clone was seen (once, few, many) or the class of an expanded clone, and some rows leave it out.

TRBD1 | - | TRBJ2-2 | TRBV5-6 | TGTGCCAGCAGCCGGACAGGAGACACCGGGGAGCTGTTTTTT | CASSRTGDTGELFF
- | - | TRBJ2-3 | TRBV5-4 | TGTGCCAGCAGCTTGAAGCGGCATCCGGAGACAGATACGCAGTATTTT | CASSLKRHPETDTQYF
TRBD2 | - | TRBJ2-1 | TRBV7-6 | TGTGCCAGCAGCCTAGTTAGCGGGAGGGCCAGTGAGCAGTTCTTC | CASSLVSGRASEQFF
TRBD1 | - | TRBJ2-5 | TRBV5-1 | TGCGCCAGCATCCTTGGGCGACAGGGGGGGGAGACCCAGTACTTC | CASILGRQGGETQYF
- | - | TRBJ2-3 | TRBV7-9 | TGTGCCAGCAGCTTAGACAGGGGCACAGATACGCAGTATTTT | CASSLDRGTDTQYF
- | few | TRBJ2-7 | TRBV28 | TGTGCCAGCAGTTTTTCTTACGAGCAGTACTTC | CASSFSYEQYF
TRBD1 | - | TRBJ2-7 | TRBV5-4 | TGTGCCAGCAGCCATGGCCGGGACAGGTACACCTACGAGCAGTACTTC | CASSHGRDRYTYEQYF
- | few | TRBJ2-1 | TRBV6-5 | TGTGCCAGCAGTTCGTTGCGGAGGTCGGGAAATGAGCAGTTCTTC | CASSSLRRSGNEQFF
TRBD1 | - | TRBJ1-4 | TRBV7-8 | TGTGCCAGCAGCCCTAGGGCGGGACAGGCCCTGTTTTTT | CASSPRAGQALFF
- | - | TRBJ1-3 | TRBV5-4 | TGTGCCAGCAGCTTGGATAGGGGGACTGGAAACACCATATATTTT | CASSLDRGTGNTIYF
TRBD1 | - | TRBJ2-5 | TRBV28 | TGTGCCAGCAGTTTGGGACAGGGGGCGATTAGGACGGAGACCCAGTACTTC | CASSLGQGAIRTETQYF
- | - | TRBJ1-5 | TRBV28 | TGTGCCAGCAAACAGTACAATAGCAATCAGCCCCAGCATTTT | CASKQYNSNQPQHF
TRBD2 | - | TRBJ2-1 | TRBV4-2 | TGTGCCAGCAGCTTGGGACTAGCGGGAGTAAATGAGCAGTTCTTC | CASSLGLAGVNEQFF
- | - | TRBJ1-1 | TRBV19 | TGTGCCAGTAGTATAGGCCGGGAGACACCGAACACTGAAGCTTTCTTT | CASSIGRETPNTEAFF
TRBD2 | few | TRBJ2-7 | TRBV4-1 | TGCGCCAGCAGCCAATCACCACTAGCGGGGTTCGACGAGCAGTACTTC | CASSQSPLAGFDEQYF
- | - | TRBJ2-4 | TRBV6-5 | TGTGCCAGCAGTTGGCAGGGTGGGAACATTCAGTACTTC | CASSWQGGNIQYF
- | - | TRBJ2-7 | TRBV6-4 | TGTGCCAGCAGTCTAGATCCTAGCTCCTACGAGCAGTACTTC | CASSLDPSSYEQYF
TRBD1 | - | TRBJ2-1 | TRBV4-2 | TGTGCCAGCAGCCAAGTCGTCTACAGGGGGCACAATGAGCAGTTCTTC | CASSQVVYRGHNEQFF
TRBD1 | few | TRBJ2-1 | TRBV19 | TGTGCCAGTAGTGCAGACAGGGATCCTGAGCAGTTCTTC | CASSADRDPEQFF
- | - | TRBJ2-1 | TRBV11-2 | TGTGCCAGCAGCTTAGAACGTCTAGCGTTTGAGCAGTTCTTC | CASSLERLAFEQFF
- | - | TRBJ2-3 | TRBV7-9 | TGTGCCAGCAGCGCGGAGGAAGATACGCAGTATTTT | CASSAEEDTQYF
- | - | TRBJ1-1 | TRBV6-5 | TGTGCCAGCAGTTACTCGGGGGCTAAGAACACTGAAGCTTTCTTT | CASSYSGAKNTEAFF
TRBD2 | few | TRBJ2-1 | TRBV2 | TGTGCCAGCAGTCCGGGACTAGCGAGACTCAATGAGCAGTTCTTC | CASSPGLARLNEQFF
- | few | TRBJ2-6 | TRBV2 | TGTGCCAGCAAGGGGGCTGGGGCCAACGTCCTGACTTTC | CASKGAGANVLTF
TRBD2 | - | TRBJ2-1 | TRBV18 | TGTGCCAGCTCACCAAGGGGTACTAGCGGGGGCTCTTCCTACAATGAGCAGTTCTTC | CASSPRGTSGGSSYNEQFF
- | - | TRBJ1-1 | TRBV5-4 | TGTGCCAGCAGCTTCAGGGTTCCGAACACTGAAGCTTTCTTT | CASSFRVPNTEAFF
- | few | TRBJ1-5 | TRBV28 | TGTGCCAGCAGTCTACAGGGACAGCCCCAGCATTTT | CASSLQGQPQHF
- | few | TRBJ1-6 | TRBV6-1 | TGTGCCAGCAGCACCCCAGGGGTGAGTTCACCCCTCCACTTT | CASSTPGVSSPLHF
TRBD1 | few | TRBJ2-7 | TRBV5-5 | TGTGCCAGCAGCATAGCGACGGGACAGGGATACGAGCAGTACTTC | CASSIATGQGYEQYF
TRBD1 | - | TRBJ1-1 | TRBV5-5 | TGTGCCAGCAGCCCACGGACAGGGTTGAATACTGAAGCTTTCTTT | CASSPRTGLNTEAFF
TRBD2 | - | TRBJ2-5 | TRBV7-9 | TGTGCCAGCCAAGGGGAGGGACTAGTTCGTGAGACCCAGTACTTC | CASQGEGLVRETQYF
TRBD2 | few | TRBJ2-7 | TRBV2 | TGTGCCAGCACCCCCTCAACCCGGGGGGTAGGCGAGCAGTACTTC | CASTPSTRGVGEQYF
TRBD1 | few | TRBJ2-6 | TRBV7-6 | TGTGCCAGCAGCTTAGAGCACAGGGGCCAATCTGGGGCCAACGTCCTGACTTTC | CASSLEHRGQSGANVLTF
TRBD2 | - | TRBJ2-4 | TRBV5-4 | TGTGCCAGCAGCTCCTCTAGCGGGAGGGTAGCCAAAAACATTCAGTACTTC | CASSSSSGRVAKNIQYF
TRBD1 | - | TRBJ2-5 | TRBV19 | TGTGCCAGTAGCGACAGGGTTCAAGAGACCCAGTACTTC | CASSDRVQETQYF
- | once | TRBJ1-3 | TRBV2 | TGTGCCAGCAGTGACGGGATCTCTGGAAACACCATATATTTT | CASSDGISGNTIYF
- | once | TRBJ2-7 | TRBV7-8 | TGTGCCAGCAGCTTAATTGGGAGTACCTTCTTC | CASSLIGSTFF
- | - | TRBJ1-3 | TRBV18 | TGTGCCAGCTCACCAATCGGGAGAGCTGGAAACACCATATATTTT | CASSPIGRAGNTIYF
TRBD1 | few | TRBJ1-4 | TRBV28 | TGTGCCAGCAGTTTACGAGGGGGCGATGAAAAACTGTTTTTT | CASSLRGGDEKLFF
- | few | TRBJ1-3 | TRBV4-1 | TGCGCCAGCAGCCAAGAGGATGGACAAGGAAACACCATATATTTT | CASSQEDGQGNTIYF
- | few | TRBJ1-5 | TRBV4-1 | TGCGCCAGCAGCCAAGGGCAGGGCAGTGGTAGCAATCAGCCCCAGCATTTT | CASSQGQGSGSNQPQHF
TRBD2 | few | TRBJ2-7 | TRBV5-4 | TGTGCCAGCAGCTTCCCCACTAGCGGCCCCTACGAGCAGTACTTC | CASSFPTSGPYEQYF
- | - | TRBJ2-1 | TRBV11-2 | TGTGCCAGCAGTCTTCTAGGCCTAGCAGACAATGAGCAGTTCTTC | CASSLLGLADNEQFF
TRBD2 | few | TRBJ2-7 | TRBV9 | TGTGCCAGCAGCGTAGCTTCGGGGGGGGCCAGCTTCCACGAGCAGTACTTC | CASSVASGGASFHEQYF
- | - | TRBJ2-3 | TRBV9 | TGTGCCAGTTCCGTGTCCACAGATACGCAGTATTTT | CASSVSTDTQYF
- | few | TRBJ2-2 | TRBV28 | TGTGCCAGCAGTCCAATGACTAGGCCCGCGGGGGAGCTGTTTTTT | CASSPMTRPAGELFF
- | few | TRBJ1-1 | TRBV29-1 | TGCAGCGTTGTGAGGGCTGAAGCTTTCTTT | CSVVRAEAFF
TRBD2 | - | TRBJ2-5 | TRBV7-2 | TGTGCCAGCAGCCCCGGGTTAGCGGGCTTAGGGGAGACCCAGTACTTC | CASSPGLAGLGETQYF
- | few | TRBJ1-1 | TRBV30 | TGTGCCTGGAGAAGGACAGCTGAAGCTTTCTTT | CAWRRTAEAFF
- | - | TRBJ1-2 | TRBV7-9 | TGTTCCAGCAGCCGTGACCTCAGGGTAGGGATCTATGGCTACACCTTC | CSSSRDLRVGIYGYTF
TRBD2 | few | TRBJ2-3 | TRBV5-1 | TGCGCCAGCAGCTCCACCCACGGGGGGGCAGATACGCAGTATTTT | CASSSTHGGADTQYF
- | - | TRBJ2-1 | TRBV14 | TGTGCCAGCAGCCCCCCCCGAGGGAGGCAGGGTACACACACACTCAATGAGCAGTTCTTC | CASSPPRGRQGTHTLNEQFF
- | - | TRBJ2-5 | TRBV19 | TGTGCCAGTAGTATAGGGGCAGGGGCAGAGACCCAGTACTTC | CASSIGAGAETQYF
- | - | TRBJ2-1 | TRBV6-5 | TGTGCCAGCATGAGAGACAGGAACAATGAGCAGTTCTTC | CASMRDRNNEQFF
- | few | TRBJ2-5 | TRBV5-4 | TGTGCCAGCAGCTTGGACCCAGGGGCCCTGAGTGGGCCGACCCAGTACTTC | CASSLDPGALSGPTQYF
TRBD1 | - | TRBJ2-3 | TRBV27 | TGTGCCAGCAGTCCCGGGACAGGAAACACAGATACGCAGTATTTT | CASSPGTGNTDTQYF
TRBD1 | - | TRBJ2-7 | TRBV11-2 | TGTGCCAGCAGCCCGGGGACAGGGTCTACCTACGAGCAGTACTTC | CASSPGTGSTYEQYF